This T cell receptor beta chain was identified during a study of cytomegalovirus exposure and HLA in healthy donors. Per the germline V gene, CDR1 is GTSNPN and CDR2 is SVGIG (reference sequence). With 3 bases removed from V and 3 bases from J, the gap between germline ends came to 23 bases. The CDR3 loop spans 17 amino acids. The PCR was carried out with 60 Vbeta primers and 13 Jbeta primers. Here immunoSEQ multiplex PCR was the method, and the copy in TCRdb shows in-frame clones only, minus some. Of roughly 290,000 clones listed, roughly 89% were seen once; the top ten hold 2% to 3%. Concerning this clone itself: The antigen remains unidentified.

Study results and caveats: In a later analysis, about 17,000 TCR beta sequences were associated with HLA alleles at 0.05 false discovery rate. Most CMV-associated TCR beta chains were later found to appear HLA-restricted.

The sequenced sample was PBMCs. This clonotype was sampled from a woman younger than 35 in good health and CMV-seronegative. This chain uses TRBV30 with TRBJ1-1, with D maybe TRBD1 (5 bases). The chain's CDR3 is CAWRGGGRRTRDTEAFF. The CDR3 nucleotides are TGTGCCTGGAGGGGGGGAGGACGGCGTACGAGGGACACTGAAGCTTTCTTT.